The entry that follows covers one TCR beta chain sequence. The entry originates in a study of T-cell memory formation after mild COVID-19. MiXCR, applied by TCRdb to the 5' RACE reads, yields one record per CDR3 protein. The sample has 200,000 to 250,000 distinct CDR3 sequences, roughly 10% seen once. CDR1 and CDR2 (germline): SGHTA, FQGNSA. The CDR3 extends over 15 amino acids. The V segment lost 4 bases and the J segment 2 bases; nucleotides outside the gene matches: 4. The V and J genes are TRBV7-2 and TRBJ2-7, with TRBD2 matching over 11 bases. The sequenced sample was PBMCs or a T cell subset sorted from them (not recorded which). This clonotype was obtained from a man younger than 35 who had mild COVID-19 (a few samples of this study predate the infection). Cell type and time point are not known. CDR3: CASSSGLAGAYEQYV. CDR3 DNA sequence: TGTGCCAGCAGCTCCGGACTAGCGGGCGCCTACGAGCAGTACGTC.